The clone carrying this T cell receptor (beta chain) was seen only once. The data were taken from a study of T cell changes during pregnancy in multiple sclerosis. The V gene's germline CDR1 is SGDLS and CDR2 YYNGEE. This CDR3 is built from 15 residues. Trimming removed 5 bases from V and 5 bases from J; junction bases left unmatched: 5. TCRdb's copy holds only in-frame clones and misses some; the assay was immunoSEQ multiplex PCR. In the table there are almost 35,000 clones, roughly nine tenths of which are singletons. The chain employs TRBV9 and TRBJ2-2; 11 positions match TRBD2. The specimen was CD8+ T cells from peripheral blood mononuclear cells, collected after pregnancy. This receptor was obtained from a female donor with multiple sclerosis, enrolled in a pregnancy study. The CDR3 loop is CASRASGGQTGELFF. DNA of the CDR3: TGTGCCAGCAGGGCTAGCGGGGGGCAAACCGGGGAGCTGTTTTTT.